The 27 T cell receptor beta chains below were found in one sample sequenced in a study of shared clonotypes between healthy human individuals. Using immunoSEQ multiplex PCR, the repertoire was profiled, and TCRdb retains in-frame clones only, with some absent. The sample gives a few hundred thousand clones, 79% of which show up once; approximately 12% is in the top ten. The specimen sequenced was PBMCs. The receptor source for this set is a woman aged 40 to 50 in good health. Some clones in this sample may be carry-over from other donors' samples.

The rearrangement uses TRBV7-2 and TRBJ2-2, with D perhaps matching TRBD2 (6 bases). CDR3 length: 13 residues. V lost 5 bases to trimming and J lost 5 bases, with 9 bases between them. The germline V gene encodes CDR1 SGHTA and CDR2 FQGNSA. This CDR3 is CASSILATGELFF. The CDR3 DNA sequence: TGTGCCAGCAGCATCCTAGCGACCGGGGAGCTGTTTTTT.

This clone was seen repeatedly, ten times or more. The same CDR3 can be traced to other DNA sequences in this sample. The rearrangement joins TRBV5-1 to TRBJ1-5; 7 bases map to TRBD1. CDR3 length equals 15 residues. Germline trimming cut 0 bases from V and 6 bases from J; bases unmatched to any gene: 6. CDR1 and CDR2 (germline): SGHRS, YFSETQ. This CDR3 is CASSLEGGRGQPQHF. DNA for the CDR3: TGCGCCAGCAGCTTGGAAGGGGGCCGGGGTCAGCCCCAGCATTTT.

The chain carries TRBV29-1 and TRBJ2-2; tentatively, D is TRBD1 (5 bases). Germline values: CDR1 SQVTM, CDR2 ANQGSEA. This CDR3 comprises 16 residues. V was pared by 6 bases and J by 0 bases, with 17 bases between. The DNA for the CDR3 is TGCAGCGTCCCCCTAAACACAGGAGCGAACACCGGGGAGCTGTTTTTT. It translates to CSVPLNTGANTGELFF.

This sequence joins TRBV19 and TRBJ2-6; D unresolved. V shed 5 bases and J shed 4 bases, with 12 bases lying between them. The germline V gene encodes CDR1 LNHDA and CDR2 SQIVND (reference sequence). CDR3 length: 15 amino acids. CDR3: CASSPYPLGANVLTF. As DNA, the CDR3 is TGTGCCAGTAGTCCGTACCCCCTCGGGGCCAACGTCCTGACTTTC.

The gene calls are TRBV7-2 and TRBJ2-7; D is possibly TRBD2 (6 bases). The CDR3 covers 15 residues. CDR1 is SGHTA and CDR2 is FQGNSA in the germline V gene. Trimming cost V 2 bases and J 0 bases, with 11 bases left between them. The CDR3, as DNA: TGTGCCAGCAGCTTATTTGGGACTTCCTCCTACGAGCAGTACTTC. Translating gives CASSLFGTSSYEQYF.

The chain uses TRBV25-1 and TRBJ2-1; the match to TRBD2 covers 14 bases. Per the germline V gene, CDR1 is MGHDK and CDR2 is SYGVNS. The CDR3 loop spans 16 amino acids. The trim removed 4 bases at V and 8 bases at J, leaving 7 bases unmatched. Written as DNA, the CDR3 is TGTGCCAGCAGTGGGGGACTAGCGGGAGCGCTTCATGAGCAGTTCTTC. This codes for CASSGGLAGALHEQFF.

The rearrangement uses TRBV7-2 and TRBJ2-5; D call uncertain. The CDR3 length is 14 residues. CDR1 SGHTA and CDR2 FQGNSA come from the germline V gene. The V gene lost 0 bases and the J gene lost 2 bases, with 7 bases spanning the gap. This CDR3 reads CASSLAPDQETQYF. In DNA, the CDR3 is TGTGCCAGCAGCTTAGCGCCCGATCAAGAGACCCAGTACTTC.

This sequence joins TRBV28 and TRBJ2-6; TRBD2 might be the D (5 bases). V was cut by 5 bases and J by 1 base, with 9 bases left in between. Germline V gives CDR1 MDHEN, CDR2 SYDVKM. This CDR3 has 15 amino acids. The CDR3 protein is CASSKRGSGANVLTF. CDR3 coding DNA: TGTGCCAGCAGTAAAAGAGGGTCTGGGGCCAACGTCCTGACTTTC.

V usage is TRBV9 and J usage is TRBJ1-4; possibly TRBD1 for D (5 bases). Germline lookup yields CDR1 SGDLS and CDR2 YYNGEE. This CDR3 region has 16 residues. V lost 4 bases to trimming and J lost 8 bases, with 21 bases between them. The CDR3 reads CASSPRGLIYGEKLFF. DNA for the CDR3: TGTGCCAGCAGCCCCCGGGGGTTGATTTACGGCGAAAAACTGTTTTTT. The full variable domain, in which reference TRBV9 and TRBJ1-4 provide the parts outside the CDR3, is DSGVTQTPKHLITATGQRVTLRCSPRSGDLSVYWYQQSLDQGLQFLIQYYNGEERAKGNILERFSAQQFPDLHSELNLSSLELGDSALYFCASSPRGLIYGEKLFFGSGTQLSVL.

This CDR3 reads CASSSMSRELGANVLTF. The DNA of the CDR3 is TGTGCCAGCAGCTCGATGTCGAGGGAGCTTGGGGCCAACGTCCTGACTTTC. V gene TRBV7-3 combines with J gene TRBJ2-6; a possible D gene is TRBD2 (5 bases). The V gene lost 4 bases and the J gene lost 3 bases, with 16 bases spanning the gap. This CDR3 is 17 amino acids long. Germline V gives CDR1 SGHTA, CDR2 FQGTGA. The whole variable domain, filled in from reference TRBV7-3 and TRBJ2-6, reads GAGVSQTPSNKVTEKGKYVELRCDPISGHTALYWYRQSLGQGPEFLIYFQGTGAADDSGLPNDRFFAVRPEGSVSTLKIQRTERGDSAVYLCASSSMSRELGANVLTFGAGSRLTVL.

Notes on this clone: Possible read error: a much larger clone is one base away. V and J are TRBV7-3 and TRBJ2-2; D gene unclear. From germline, CDR1 is SGHTA and CDR2 FQGTGA. V lost 5 bases, J lost 3 bases, and 4 bases lay in between. The CDR3 consists of 12 residues. The CDR3 reads CASSPHTGELFF. As DNA, the CDR3 is TGTGCCAGCAGCCCCCACACCGGGGAGCTGTTTTTT.

This clone was counted a single time. The genes are TRBV6-5 and TRBJ1-3, with 7 bases matching TRBD1. In germline, CDR1 is MNHEY, CDR2 SVGAGI. This CDR3 is 15 amino acids long. The V gene end was trimmed by 6 bases and the J gene end by 0 bases; junction bases not matched to a gene: 5. CDR3 sequence: CASRPTGISGNTIYF. Written as DNA, the CDR3 is TGTGCCAGCAGACCGACAGGGATCTCTGGAAACACCATATATTTT.

The chain is built from TRBV28 and TRBJ2-7; TRBD1 matches 7 bases. Germline loops: CDR1 MDHEN, CDR2 SYDVKM. V shed 5 bases, J shed 2 bases, and the junction held 6 bases outside the gene matches. The CDR3 totals 14 residues. CDR3 bases: TGTGCCAGCAGTCCCCCCGGGACAGCCTACGAGCAGTACTTC. Its translation: CASSPPGTAYEQYF.

This clone was seen only once. The rearrangement uses TRBV7-2 and TRBJ1-1; 7 nucleotides align to TRBD1. Germline V gene lookup returns CDR1 SGHTA and CDR2 FQGNSA. There are 15 residues in the CDR3. The V and J ends lost 5 bases and 4 bases, in that order; junction bases with no gene match: 10. The CDR3: CASSATGAGGTEAFF. The CDR3 DNA reads TGTGCCAGCAGCGCTACAGGGGCGGGGGGCACTGAAGCTTTCTTT.

Points on this clone: Being one base from a much bigger clone, this may be a read error. The gene calls are TRBV6-4 and TRBJ1-2; maybe TRBD1 (5 bases). Trimming stripped 9 bases from V and 4 bases from J, with 15 bases between. Germline V CDR1 and CDR2: MRHNA, SNTAGT. The CDR3 sequence is 13 residues long. CDR3 nucleotides: TGTGCCAGTCCCGCCGGCGGGACCTATGGCTACACCTTC. It specifies CASPAGGTYGYTF.

The chain carries TRBV14 and TRBJ2-7; D perhaps matches TRBD2 (6 bases). Germline V gives CDR1 SGHDN, CDR2 FVKESK. The V end lost 0 bases, the J end lost 4 bases, and 10 bases lay between the germline ends. The CDR3 is 14 amino acids. CDR3 in DNA: TGTGCCAGCAGCCAAGAAGGGGACTGGTACGAGCAGTACTTC. This sequence encodes CASSQEGDWYEQYF. The full variable domain, in which reference TRBV14 and TRBJ2-7 provide the parts outside the CDR3, is EAGVTQFPSHSVIEKGQTVTLRCDPISGHDNLYWYRRVMGKEIKFLLHFVKESKQDESGMPNNRFLAERTGGTYSTLKVQPAELEDSGVYFCASSQEGDWYEQYFGPGTRLTVT.

This clone was seen more than once but under ten times. The J gene is TRBJ1-1, the V gene TRBV18, with D hard to call. Germline assignment: CDR1 KGHSH and CDR2 LQKENI. Trimming pared 2 bases from V and 0 bases from J, leaving 10 bases between. The CDR3 loop spans 15 amino acids. CDR3: CASSPGLAMNTEAFF. The CDR3 DNA reads as TGTGCCAGCTCACCAGGGCTTGCCATGAACACTGAAGCTTTCTTT.

The CDR3 DNA reads TGTGCCAGCACCCCCATCGGGGAATACTACGAGCAGTACTTC. Residues: CASTPIGEYYEQYF. The chain combines TRBV28 with TRBJ2-7; a weak D match, TRBD2 (5 bases). The CDR3 is 14 amino acids. Trimming took 7 bases from V and 3 from J, leaving 16 bases between them. CDR1 and CDR2 (germline): MDHEN, SYDVKM. Together with reference TRBV28 and TRBJ2-7, the CDR3 gives the full variable domain: DVKVTQSSRYLVKRTGEKVFLECVQDMDHENMFWYRQDPGLGLRLIYFSYDVKMKEKGDIPEGYSVSREKKERFSLILESASTNQTSMYLCASTPIGEYYEQYFGPGTRLTVT.

The chain carries TRBV7-9 and TRBJ2-1; 8 bases align to TRBD2. CDR1 is SEHNR and CDR2 is FQNEAQ in the germline V gene (reference sequence). J lost 6 bases, V lost 5 bases, and 9 bases had no gene match. This CDR3 has 15 amino acids. This CDR3 reads CASSRDSGNVNEQFF. In DNA form, the CDR3 reads TGTGCCAGCAGCCGAGATAGCGGGAACGTCAATGAGCAGTTCTTC. Based on the CDR3 plus reference TRBV7-9 and TRBJ2-1, the full variable domain is DTGVSQNPRHKITKRGQNVTFRCDPISEHNRLYWYRQTLGQGPEFLTYFQNEAQLEKSRLLSDRFSAERPKGSFSTLEIQRTEQGDSAMYLCASSRDSGNVNEQFFGPGTRLTVL.

The rearrangement joins TRBV28 to TRBJ1-2, with TRBD1 identical over 9 bases. Trimming at V came to 6 bases and at J to 5 bases, leaving 4 bases not matched to a gene. The CDR3 spans 13 residues. CDR1 and CDR2 (germline): MDHEN, SYDVKM. CDR3 sequence reads: CASSVDRGYGYTF. CDR3 in DNA: TGTGCCAGCAGCGTCGACAGGGGGTATGGCTACACCTTC.

The chain uses TRBV11-3 and TRBJ2-3; D possibly matches TRBD1 or TRBD2 (5 bases each). The CDR3 runs 13 residues. With 3 bases removed from V and 5 bases from J, the gap between germline ends came to 9 bases. Germline assignment: CDR1 SGHNT and CDR2 YENEEA. This chain's CDR3 is CASSLGPIDTQYF. For the CDR3, the DNA is TGTGCCAGCAGCTTGGGACCCATAGATACGCAGTATTTT. The whole variable domain, filled in from reference TRBV11-3 and TRBJ2-3, reads EAGVVQSPRYKIIEKKQPVAFWCNPISGHNTLYWYLQNLGQGPELLIRYENEEAVDDSQLPKDRFSAERLKGVDSTLKIQPAELGDSAVYLCASSLGPIDTQYFGPGTRLTVL.

The CDR3: CASSDRGTGGNYEQYF. DNA for the CDR3: TGTGCCAGCAGTGATCGGGGGACAGGGGGCAACTACGAGCAGTACTTC. The chain combines TRBV25-1 with TRBJ2-7; 12 nucleotides align to TRBD1. CDR1 is MGHDK and CDR2 is SYGVNS in the germline V gene. The V gene end was trimmed by 3 bases and the J gene end by 3 bases; junction bases not matched to a gene: 6. CDR3 size: 16 residues.

The chain links TRBV11-1 to TRBJ2-7, with TRBD2 matching over 10 bases. V lost 6 bases, J lost 2 bases, and 7 bases stayed unmatched. The germline V gene encodes CDR1 SGHAT and CDR2 FQDESV (reference sequence). The CDR3 runs to 15 residues. The CDR3 sequence: CASRITSGATYEQYF. Written as DNA, the CDR3 is TGTGCCAGCAGGATTACTAGCGGGGCGACCTACGAGCAGTACTTC.

The chain employs TRBV10-2 and TRBJ1-1; D unclear. CDR3 length equals 13 residues. Trimming removed 0 bases at V and 11 bases at J, with 13 bases between. Germline V gene lookup returns CDR1 WSHSY and CDR2 SAAADI. CDR3 amino acids: CASSESRDGIAFF. DNA for the CDR3: TGCGCCAGCAGTGAGTCGAGGGATGGGATTGCTTTCTTT.

This clone was counted a single time. V usage is TRBV5-4 and J usage is TRBJ2-1, with D perhaps given as TRBD1 or TRBD2 (5 bases each). In germline, CDR1 is SGHNT, CDR2 YYREEE (reference sequence). V was trimmed by 0 bases and J by 2 bases, leaving 9 bases between them. The CDR3 consists of 15 residues. CDR3 nucleotides: TGTGCCAGCAGCTTGGACCGGGGCGCCTACAATGAGCAGTTCTTC. It yields the protein CASSLDRGAYNEQFF.

This clone was seen only once. The chain links TRBV28 to TRBJ2-1, with D tentatively TRBD2 (7 bases). Trimming stripped 6 bases from V and 5 bases from J, with 20 bases between. CDR3 size: 16 residues. CDR1 and CDR2 from the germline V gene are MDHEN and SYDVKM. This CDR3 is CASRRGGLAVNNEQFF. DNA for the CDR3: TGTGCCAGCAGGAGGGGGGGGCTAGCGGTTAACAATGAGCAGTTCTTC.

Only a few counts were recorded for this clone. This sequence joins TRBV19 and TRBJ1-2, with D possibly TRBD1 on 5 matching bases. This CDR3 contains 15 residues. Germline V gene data show CDR1 as LNHDA and CDR2 as SQIVND (reference sequence). Trimming cost V 5 bases and J 8 bases, with 21 bases left between them. In nucleotides, the CDR3 is TGTGCCAGTAGTCCGGCCAGGCAGGGTGGATTCGGCTACACCTTC. Its translation is CASSPARQGGFGYTF. The entire variable domain, with the rest obtained from reference TRBV19 and TRBJ1-2, is as follows: DGGITQSPKYLFRKEGQNVTLSCEQNLNHDAMYWYRQDPGQGLRLIYYSQIVNDFQKGDIAEGYSVSREKKESFPLTVTSAQKNPTAFYLCASSPARQGGFGYTFGSGTRLTVV.